This T cell receptor (beta chain) was sequenced in a study of monozygotic twins with inflammatory bowel disease. TCRalpha along with TCRbeta cDNA was subjected to two nested PCRs lasting roughly 16 and 10 cycles. No DNA is given; TCRdb re-called the 5' RACE reads and lists each CDR3 protein once. The listing contains around 370,000 distinct CDR3 sequences. The CDR3 is made up of 15 amino acids. Germline CDR1 is LGHNA and CDR2 is YSLEER. The source of this sequence is a human donor with ulcerative colitis or Crohn's disease, or a healthy co-twin of an affected twin (not recorded which). V and J are TRBV4-3 and TRBJ2-7; the TCRdb D gene call, TRBD1, has no DNA to confirm it. Sequencing was done on a sample of blood. CDR3 sequence: CASSLTGTGSYEQYF.